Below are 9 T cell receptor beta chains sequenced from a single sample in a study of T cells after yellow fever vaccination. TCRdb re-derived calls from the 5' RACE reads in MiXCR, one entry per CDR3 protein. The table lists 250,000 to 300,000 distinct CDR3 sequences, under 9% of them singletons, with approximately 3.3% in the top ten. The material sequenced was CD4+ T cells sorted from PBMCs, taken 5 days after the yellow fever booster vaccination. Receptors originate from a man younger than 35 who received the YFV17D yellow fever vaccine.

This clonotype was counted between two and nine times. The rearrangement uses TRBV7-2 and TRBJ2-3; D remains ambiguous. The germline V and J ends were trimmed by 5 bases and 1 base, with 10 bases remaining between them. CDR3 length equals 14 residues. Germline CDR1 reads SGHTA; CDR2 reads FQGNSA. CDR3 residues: CASSKGQRTDTQYF. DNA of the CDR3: TGTGCCAGCAGCAAAGGGCAGCGCACAGATACGCAGTATTTT.

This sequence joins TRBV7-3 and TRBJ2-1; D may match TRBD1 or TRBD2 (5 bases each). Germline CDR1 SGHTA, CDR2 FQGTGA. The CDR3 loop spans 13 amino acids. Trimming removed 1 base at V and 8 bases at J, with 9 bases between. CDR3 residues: CASSLMQGHEQFF. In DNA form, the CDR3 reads TGTGCCAGCAGCTTAATGCAGGGACATGAGCAGTTCTTC.

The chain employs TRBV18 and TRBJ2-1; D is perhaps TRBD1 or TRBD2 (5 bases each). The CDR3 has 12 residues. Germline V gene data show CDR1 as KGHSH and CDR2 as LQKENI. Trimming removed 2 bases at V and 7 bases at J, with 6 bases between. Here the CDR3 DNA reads TGTGCCAGCTCACCAGGGGGAAATGAGCAGTTCTTC. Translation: CASSPGGNEQFF.

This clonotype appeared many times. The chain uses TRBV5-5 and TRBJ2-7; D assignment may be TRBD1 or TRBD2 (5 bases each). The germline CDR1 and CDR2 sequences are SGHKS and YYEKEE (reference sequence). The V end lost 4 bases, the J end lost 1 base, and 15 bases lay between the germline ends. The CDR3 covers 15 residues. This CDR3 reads CASSRTGTESYEQYV. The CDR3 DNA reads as TGTGCCAGCAGCAGAACCGGGACGGAATCCTACGAGCAGTACGTC.

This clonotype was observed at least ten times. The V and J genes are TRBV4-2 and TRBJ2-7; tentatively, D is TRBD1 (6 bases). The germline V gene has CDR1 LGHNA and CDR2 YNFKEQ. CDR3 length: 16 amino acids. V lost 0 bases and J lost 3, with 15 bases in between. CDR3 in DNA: TGTGCCAGCAGCCAAGATTGGGACACACGATTCTACGAGCAGTACTTC. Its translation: CASSQDWDTRFYEQYF.

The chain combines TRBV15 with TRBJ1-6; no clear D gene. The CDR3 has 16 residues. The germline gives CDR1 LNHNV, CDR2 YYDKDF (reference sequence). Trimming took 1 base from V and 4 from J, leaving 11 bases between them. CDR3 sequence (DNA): TGTGCCACCAGCAGAGTCCGTCCGGATTATAATTCACCCCTCCACTTT. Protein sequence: CATSRVRPDYNSPLHF.

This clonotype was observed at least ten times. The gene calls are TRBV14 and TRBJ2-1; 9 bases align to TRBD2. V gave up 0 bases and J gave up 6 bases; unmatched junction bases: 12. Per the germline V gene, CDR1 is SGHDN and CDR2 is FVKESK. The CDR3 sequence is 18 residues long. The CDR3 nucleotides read TGTGCCAGCAGCCAAGACGTACCAGGGACTAGCTTTTTCAATGAGCAGTTCTTC. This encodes CASSQDVPGTSFFNEQFF.

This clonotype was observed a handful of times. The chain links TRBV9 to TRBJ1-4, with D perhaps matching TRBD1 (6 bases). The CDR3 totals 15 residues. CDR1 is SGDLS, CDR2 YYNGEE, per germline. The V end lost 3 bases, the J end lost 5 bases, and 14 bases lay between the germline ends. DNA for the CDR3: TGTGCCAGCAGCGCGTGGGGACAACAGAATGAAAAACTGTTTTTT. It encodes CASSAWGQQNEKLFF.

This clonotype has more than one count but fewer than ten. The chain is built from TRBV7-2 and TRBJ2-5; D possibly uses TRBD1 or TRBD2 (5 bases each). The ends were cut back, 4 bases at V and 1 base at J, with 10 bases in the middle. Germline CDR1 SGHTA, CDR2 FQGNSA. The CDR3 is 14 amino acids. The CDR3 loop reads CASSSPGPQETQYF. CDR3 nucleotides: TGTGCCAGCAGCTCGCCGGGACCCCAAGAGACCCAGTACTTC.